The clone carrying this T cell receptor (beta chain) showed up just a few times. As yet, its antigen is unknown. This specimen belongs to a study of T cells after yellow fever vaccination. The study's findings and limits: The appearance of a small share of clonotypes in both CD4 and CD8 compartments was observed. Most primary-vaccination clones recurred post-booster (under 98% CD4, more than 85% CD8).

One entry per CDR3 protein, called by TCRdb with MiXCR from the 5' RACE reads. The sample contains about 340,000 distinct CDR3 sequences, about 4% of which appear only once. Trimming stripped 0 bases from V and 4 bases from J, with 9 bases between. This CDR3 is 15 amino acids long. Per the germline V gene, CDR1 is SNHLY and CDR2 is FYNNEI. The rearrangement links TRBV2 to TRBJ2-2; D is perhaps TRBD1 or TRBD2 (6 bases each). The TCR originated in a man aged 18 to 29 who received the YFV17D yellow fever vaccine. Sequencing was performed on PBMCs, taken 5 days after the yellow fever booster vaccination. CDR3: CASSEARGGTGELFF. CDR3 nucleotide sequence: TGTGCCAGCAGTGAAGCCAGGGGAGGCACCGGGGAGCTGTTTTTT.